The clone carrying this TCR beta chain turned up a few times. Its antigen is not identified. At one boundary the junction diverges from the germline segment, which might be a read error. The CDR3 extends over 17 amino acids. CDR1 and CDR2 (germline): SGHDT, YYEEEE. These data originate in a study of cytomegalovirus exposure and HLA in healthy donors. Study-wide findings and caveats: Altogether, 150 or so TCR beta chains were recorded as cytomegalovirus-associated. While the bulk of TCR sequences proved rare, some public TCRs turned up in many donors. Cytomegalovirus status, reportedly, was diagnosed with high specificity and sensitivity by the classifier.

Libraries were prepared by immunoSEQ multiplex PCR; TCRdb keeps only in-frame clonotypes and omits some of them. The sample holds over 150,000 clones, roughly 85% seen once. V and J are TRBV5-6 and TRBJ2-6, with 10 bases lining up with TRBD1. This TCR was sampled from a young man in good health and CMV-seropositive. The sequencing input was PBMCs. DNA of the CDR3: TGTGCCAGCAGGTTGGCCGACAGGGGGCTTGGGGCCAACGTCCTGACTTTC. Translation: CASRLADRGLGANVLTF. The complete variable domain, with remaining parts taken from reference TRBV5-6 and TRBJ2-6, reads DAGVTQSPTHLIKTRGQQVTLRCSPKSGHDTVSWYQQALGQGPQFIFQYYEEEERQRGNFPDRFSGHQFPNYSSELNVNALLLGDSALYLCASRLADRGLGANVLTFGAGSRLTVL.